This TCR beta chain was identified during a study of T cell responses to AZD1222 COVID-19 vaccine. Overall study findings and caveats: Unmutated variant regions are reportedly the target of nearly half of TCRs that are spike-specific. Spike was spanned by vaccine-associated CD4 TCRs, which were dominant at 160-218 and 743-854.

Sequencing was performed with immunoSEQ multiplex PCR; in TCRdb, only in-frame clones are kept and a portion is missing. Seen here are fewer than 70,000 clones, 80% to 90% observed once, and the top ten hold around 5%. Regarding this clone: Its antigen remains unknown.

The material sequenced was peripheral blood, taken on day 0 of AZD1222 vaccination. This sequence originates from an adult in good health.

The CDR3 DNA reads as TGTGCCAGCAGCTTTTTTTCCCCCGGGACGCTGAGCACTGAAGCTTTCTTT. It encodes CASSFFSPGTLSTEAFF. The genes are TRBV11-3 and TRBJ1-1; weak D call: TRBD1 (5 bases). Trimming cost V 3 bases and J 4 bases, with 21 bases left between them. Germline-derived CDR1 and CDR2 are SGHNT and YENEEA. The CDR3 runs 17 residues.